The 9 T cell receptor beta chains listed next were all sequenced from one sample in a study of blood T cell repertoires in COVID-19. Only in-frame clones appear in the TCRdb table, and some are missing; sequencing was by immunoSEQ multiplex PCR. The sample lists about 300,000 clones, more than 70% occurring once. Source material: peripheral blood. The receptors were sampled from a woman between 50 and 59 years old with acute or convalescent COVID-19.

This chain links TRBV5-4 with TRBJ2-1; D might be TRBD2 (5 bases). Germline-derived CDR1 and CDR2 are SGHNT and YYREEE (reference sequence). V was pared by 4 bases and J by 3 bases, with 17 bases between. The CDR3 consists of 16 residues. CDR3 DNA: TGTGCCAGCAGCACTCCGGCGAGCGGAGTCTACAATGAGCAGTTCTTC. It translates to CASSTPASGVYNEQFF.

The V gene is TRBV5-6, the J gene TRBJ1-4, with D unresolved. The germline CDR1 and CDR2 sequences are SGHDT and YYEEEE. There are 12 residues in the CDR3. Trimming cost V 4 bases and J 8 bases, with 9 bases left between them. This chain's CDR3 is CASSTSGEKLFF. CDR3 nucleotide sequence: TGTGCCAGCAGCACAAGCGGCGAAAAACTGTTTTTT. Together with reference TRBV5-6 and TRBJ1-4, the CDR3 gives the full variable domain: DAGVTQSPTHLIKTRGQQVTLRCSPKSGHDTVSWYQQALGQGPQFIFQYYEEEERQRGNFPDRFSGHQFPNYSSELNVNALLLGDSALYLCASSTSGEKLFFGSGTQLSVL.

The rearrangement joins TRBV5-1 to TRBJ2-7; 10 bases align to TRBD2. With V trimmed by 4 bases and J by 0 bases, 10 bases remained unmatched. The CDR3 runs to 17 residues. Germline values: CDR1 SGHRS, CDR2 YFSETQ. The CDR3: CASSPWKPSGSSYEQYF. The CDR3 bases are TGCGCCAGCAGCCCATGGAAACCTAGCGGGAGCTCCTACGAGCAGTACTTC.

There are a few counts of this clone. The V and J genes are TRBV7-2 and TRBJ1-2, with 9 bases fitting TRBD1. The CDR3 has 13 residues. The J segment lost 7 bases and the V segment lost 4 bases, leaving 4 bases of the junction unmatched. In germline, CDR1 is SGHTA, CDR2 FQGNSA. The CDR3 spells CASSSQGARGYTF. CDR3 sequence (DNA): TGTGCCAGCAGCTCACAGGGGGCGCGTGGCTACACCTTC.

The gene calls are TRBV5-6 and TRBJ2-3; TRBD2 aligns across 7 bases. This CDR3 spans 19 amino acids. Germline assignment: CDR1 SGHDT and CDR2 YYEEEE. Trimming cost V 2 bases and J 0 bases; bases outside gene matches: 15. CDR3 coding DNA: TGTGCCAGCAGCTTCTCACTAGCGCTACGCCGTTATAGCACAGATACGCAGTATTTT. This encodes CASSFSLALRRYSTDTQYF.

The rearrangement links TRBV28 to TRBJ1-2, with 11 bases fitting TRBD1. The CDR3 is 14 residues long. After removal of 10 bases from V and 7 bases from J, the junction contained 11 bases not matched to a gene. Germline CDR1 reads MDHEN; CDR2 reads SYDVKM. CDR3: CATTRPGQGGGYTF. The DNA of the CDR3 is TGTGCCACCACGAGACCGGGACAGGGGGGTGGCTACACCTTC.

This sequence joins TRBV14 and TRBJ2-3; TRBD2 matches at 8 bases. CDR1 is SGHDN and CDR2 is FVKESK in the germline V gene. V was clipped by 4 bases and J by 3 bases; unmatched bases: 6. The CDR3 is 15 amino acids. The DNA for the CDR3 is TGTGCCAGCAGCCCTGGGGGGACTAGAACAGATACGCAGTATTTT. This sequence encodes CASSPGGTRTDTQYF.

This chain uses TRBV27 with TRBJ1-4; possibly TRBD1 for D (5 bases). The CDR3 length is 18 residues. CDR1 and CDR2 (germline): MNHEY, SMNVEV (reference sequence). The V end was cut by 1 base, the J end by 0 bases, with 15 bases between. CDR3 DNA sequence: TGTGCCAGCAGTTTATTGTCCGTCGGAGGGGCAACTAATGAAAAACTGTTTTTT. It specifies CASSLLSVGGATNEKLFF.

J is TRBJ2-2 and V is TRBV7-2, with TRBD2 identical over 9 bases. V gave up 11 bases and J gave up 4 bases; unmatched junction bases: 5. The CDR3 has 13 residues. Per germline, CDR1 SGHTA and CDR2 FQGNSA. CDR3 amino acids: CAGKREVTGELFF. The CDR3 DNA is TGTGCCGGAAAGCGGGAGGTCACCGGGGAGCTGTTTTTT.